Each of the 13 T cell receptor beta chains below was sequenced from the same sample in a study of T cell responses to AZD1222 COVID-19 vaccine. Method: immunoSEQ multiplex PCR; TCRdb's copy keeps in-frame clones and lacks some. The sample carries approximately 100,000 clones, about 86% recorded once. The specimen was peripheral blood, collected on day 0 of AZD1222 vaccination. The receptors stem from an adult in good health.

Only a few counts were recorded for this clone. The chain combines TRBV24-1 with TRBJ2-1; no reliable D call. Per germline, CDR1 KGHDR and CDR2 SFDVKD. The CDR3 sequence is 12 residues long. Trimming took off 1 base at V and 9 bases at J, with 6 bases between the two ends. The chain's CDR3 is CATSDLGVEQFF. The DNA for the CDR3 is TGTGCCACCAGTGATTTAGGTGTTGAGCAGTTCTTC.

This chain joins TRBV28 and TRBJ2-1; TRBD2 is a possible D gene (6 bases). This CDR3 contains 16 residues. Trimming stripped 2 bases from V and 7 bases from J, with 18 bases between. CDR1 and CDR2 from the germline V gene are MDHEN and SYDVKM. CDR3 region: CASSLGGTPGLNEQFF. CDR3 sequence (DNA): TGTGCCAGCAGTTTAGGAGGGACGCCGGGGCTAAATGAGCAGTTCTTC.

The J gene is TRBJ1-2, the V gene TRBV3-1 (or the pseudogene TRBV3-2), with a weak D call TRBD1 (6 bases). In germline, CDR1 is LGHDT, CDR2 YNNKEL (reference sequence). V was cut by 4 bases and J by 4 bases, with 13 bases left in between. This CDR3 region has 14 residues. CDR3: CASSRQLDSYGYTF. In nucleotides, the CDR3 is TGTGCCAGCAGCCGTCAACTGGACAGCTATGGCTACACCTTC.

This sequence joins TRBV6-2 or TRBV6-3 and TRBJ2-7; D perhaps matches TRBD2 (6 bases). CDR1 MNHEY and CDR2 SVGEGT come from the germline V gene. The ends were cut back, 5 bases at V and 0 bases at J, with 14 bases in the middle. The CDR3 covers 15 residues. The CDR3 sequence is CASSAGTGPSYEQYF. The CDR3 DNA reads TGTGCCAGCAGTGCGGGGACGGGGCCCTCCTACGAGCAGTACTTC.

The V gene is TRBV7-2, the J gene TRBJ2-5; the match to TRBD1 covers 8 bases. V lost 5 bases, J lost 4 bases, and 3 bases stayed unmatched. From germline, CDR1 is SGHTA and CDR2 FQGNSA. This CDR3 has 13 amino acids. CDR3 protein: CASSRGTGETQYF. The CDR3 DNA follows: TGTGCCAGCAGCCGAGGGACAGGAGAGACCCAGTACTTC.

The V call is TRBV4-1, the J call TRBJ1-3; D possibly corresponds to TRBD1 (5 bases). Germline values: CDR1 MGHRA, CDR2 YSYEKL. V was pared by 3 bases and J by 2 bases, with 17 bases between. The CDR3 is made up of 17 amino acids. The CDR3 nucleotides are TGCGCCAGCAGCCACAATATACCGGGGGGGACTGGAAACACCATATATTTT. Encoded protein: CASSHNIPGGTGNTIYF.

The genes are TRBV6-5 and TRBJ1-6, with TRBD1 identical over 9 bases. The CDR3 has 14 residues. CDR1 MNHEY and CDR2 SVGAGI come from the germline V gene. The junction had 12 bases not matched to a gene; V was cut back by 6 bases and J by 15 bases. The DNA of the CDR3 is TGTGCCAGCAGGACCGGGACAGGGCTCGGGGACCTCCACTTT. Its protein is CASRTGTGLGDLHF.

V is TRBV18 and J is TRBJ2-7; D is possibly TRBD2 (5 bases). This CDR3 has 16 amino acids. V lost 3 bases to trimming and J lost 1 base, with 16 bases between them. The germline V gene has CDR1 KGHSH and CDR2 LQKENI. The CDR3 region has the DNA TGTGCCAGCTCACCCTTAAAACTCGGGGTTTCCTACGAGCAGTACTTC. Translation gives CASSPLKLGVSYEQYF.

This clone was observed once. The chain links TRBV19 to TRBJ2-1; tentative D call: TRBD2 (6 bases). Trimming cost V 2 bases and J 8 bases, with 10 bases left between them. The CDR3 consists of 13 residues. Germline V gene lookup returns CDR1 LNHDA and CDR2 SQIVND (reference sequence). This CDR3 reads CASSIRWGDEQFF. The CDR3 bases are TGTGCCAGTAGTATAAGGTGGGGGGATGAGCAGTTCTTC.

This sequence joins TRBV6-6 and TRBJ1-1, with D uncertain. CDR3 length equals 14 residues. Germline-derived CDR1 and CDR2 are MNHNY and SVGAGI (reference sequence). The V and J ends lost 2 bases and 4 bases respectively, with 11 bases between them. The CDR3 nucleotides are TGTGCCAGCAGTTACGGGTCGGCCAGCACTGAAGCTTTCTTT. Protein product: CASSYGSASTEAFF.

This chain uses TRBV6-6 with TRBJ2-7, with D possibly matching TRBD2 (7 bases). V was pared by 5 bases and J by 5 bases, with 25 bases between. CDR1 is MNHNY and CDR2 is SVGAGI in the germline V gene (reference sequence). There are 17 residues in the CDR3. The CDR3 nucleotides read TGTGCCAGCAGTCAAACCCGGGGGGCATCCCCAGCCCACGAGCAGTACTTC. Encoded protein: CASSQTRGASPAHEQYF.

The chain recombines TRBV5-1 with TRBJ1-1, with D possibly being TRBD1 (6 bases). Deletions cut 4 bases from V and 0 bases from J, with 16 bases between. This CDR3 comprises 16 residues. Germline V gives CDR1 SGHRS, CDR2 YFSETQ. DNA of the CDR3: TGCGCCAGCAGCGCAGTCAGGGGCGCCTTGAACACTGAAGCTTTCTTT. It codes for CASSAVRGALNTEAFF.

This clone was seen a single time. The J gene is TRBJ2-3, the V gene TRBV7-2; D gene unclear. V dropped 1 base and J dropped 3 bases, with 11 bases sitting between them. This CDR3 spans 15 amino acids. Germline CDR1 SGHTA, CDR2 FQGNSA. The CDR3 DNA reads TGTGCCAGCAGCTTAGTGGTTAGGGCGACAGATACGCAGTATTTT. It codes for CASSLVVRATDTQYF.